This passage covers 31 T cell receptor beta chains from one sample sequenced in a study of neurological immune-mediated disorders. TCRdb processed the 5' RACE reads anew with MiXCR; each CDR3 protein has one entry. This repertoire shows approximately 32,000 distinct CDR3 sequences, more than 14% found once; its top ten account for 27%. Source material: PBMCs. The receptors stem from a man between 65 and 85 years old in good health.

This clonotype was observed at least ten times. The V gene is TRBV29-1, the J gene TRBJ1-2; 7 nucleotides line up with TRBD1. V lost 2 bases to trimming and J lost 13 bases; unmatched junction nucleotides: 10. The CDR3 extends over 12 amino acids. Germline values: CDR1 SQVTM, CDR2 ANQGSEA. CDR3 protein: CSVEQDRRFRTF. The CDR3 nucleotides read TGCAGCGTTGAACAGGACAGGAGGTTTCGCACCTTC. The entire variable domain, with the rest obtained from reference TRBV29-1 and TRBJ1-2, is as follows: SAVISQKPSRDICQRGTSLTIQCQVDSQVTMMFWYRQQPGQSLTLIATANQGSEATYESGFVIDKFPISRPNLTFSTLTVSNMSPEDSSIYLCSVEQDRRFRTFGSGTRLTVV.

As concerns this clonotype: The DNA is left out, because the CDR3 cannot be placed on it with certainty; the CDR3 is given as TCRdb lists it. The V and J genes are TRBV5-1 and TRBJ1-1; the table calls TRBD1, which could not be checked here. Germline V gene data show CDR1 as SGHRS and CDR2 as YFSETQ. Termini included, the CDR3 measures 21 amino acids. Here the CDR3 reads CASSFYICSARENDRDTEAFF.

J is TRBJ2-7 and V is TRBV20-1; 11 nucleotides align to TRBD1. The V and J ends lost 0 bases and 3 bases, in that order; junction bases with no gene match: 4. The CDR3 totals 15 residues. Germline V gives CDR1 DFQATT, CDR2 SNEGSKA (reference sequence). The CDR3 sequence is CSARDRTGGLYEQYF. The CDR3 nucleotides read TGCAGTGCTAGAGATCGGACAGGGGGCCTCTACGAGCAGTACTTC.

This clonotype was observed many times. V gene TRBV20-1 combines with J gene TRBJ2-7; D is unresolved. The CDR3 totals 14 residues. Per the germline V gene, CDR1 is DFQATT and CDR2 is SNEGSKA (reference sequence). Trimming left V 4 bases short and J 0 bases short, with 13 bases between. For the CDR3, the DNA is TGCAGTGCTACGAGGACCGGAAGCTCCTACGAGCAGTACTTC. Translation gives CSATRTGSSYEQYF.

Many counts were recorded for this clonotype. The chain recombines TRBV5-1 with TRBJ2-7, with D possibly being TRBD1 (5 bases). V dropped 7 bases and J dropped 3 bases, with 17 bases sitting between them. Germline CDR1 reads SGHRS; CDR2 reads YFSETQ. CDR3 length: 14 amino acids. CDR3 nucleotide sequence: TGCGCCAGCCACGAGTTGGGGCCCAACTACGAGCAGTACTTC. Translation: CASHELGPNYEQYF.

The genes are TRBV7-2 and TRBJ2-2; the D gene is possibly TRBD1 (5 bases). V was pared by 5 bases and J by 1 base, with 14 bases between. The CDR3 is made up of 16 amino acids. Germline CDR1 SGHTA, CDR2 FQGNSA. CDR3 coding DNA: TGTGCCAGCAGCACCAGACAGCCGCAGAACACCGGGGAGCTGTTTTTT. It yields the protein CASSTRQPQNTGELFF.

Many counts were recorded for this clonotype. This chain joins TRBV5-6 and TRBJ2-3, with a tentative D call TRBD1 (6 bases). CDR1 and CDR2 from the germline V gene are SGHDT and YYEEEE. Between the trimmed V and J ends, which lost 1 base and 3 bases, there was a span of 6 bases. The CDR3 runs to 13 residues. CDR3 sequence reads: CASSLQGTDTQYF. CDR3 nucleotide sequence: TGTGCCAGCAGCTTGCAGGGGACAGATACGCAGTATTTT.

This clonotype was observed many times. This rearrangement joins TRBV20-1 to TRBJ2-3, with D possibly TRBD1 on 5 matching bases. Trimming removed 1 base at V and 2 bases at J, with 10 bases between. Germline V gene sequence: CDR1 DFQATT, CDR2 SNEGSKA (reference sequence). This CDR3 comprises 14 residues. The CDR3 coding sequence is TGCAGTGCTAGAGTAGGGGTTTACACAGATACGCAGTATTTT. Protein product: CSARVGVYTDTQYF.

This clonotype was counted many times. This chain links TRBV20-1 with TRBJ1-6, with 8 bases that match TRBD1. The CDR3 runs to 14 residues. Trimming at V came to 0 bases and at J to 8 bases, leaving 3 bases not matched to a gene. Germline-derived CDR1 and CDR2 are DFQATT and SNEGSKA (reference sequence). The CDR3 nucleotides read TGCAGTGCTAGAGACTACAGGGGGTATTCACCCCTCCACTTT. Amino acids: CSARDYRGYSPLHF.

Ten or more counts support this clonotype. The rearrangement uses TRBV6-6 and TRBJ1-1; TRBD1 matches at 10 bases. The germline gives CDR1 MNHNY, CDR2 SVGAGI (reference sequence). Trimming at V came to 7 bases and at J to 6 bases, leaving 8 bases not matched to a gene. CDR3 length: 14 residues. CDR3 in DNA: TGTGCCAGCACCCTAACCGGGACAGGGGCTGAAGCTTTCTTT. Its protein product is CASTLTGTGAEAFF.

This rearrangement joins TRBV15 to TRBJ2-7, with 12 nucleotides matching TRBD1. J was trimmed by 0 bases and V by 5 bases; bases with no gene match: 11. The germline V gene has CDR1 LNHNV and CDR2 YYDKDF (reference sequence). This CDR3 is 18 amino acids long. The CDR3 loop is CATSLRDRGPRSSYEQYF. The CDR3 coding sequence is TGTGCCACCAGCCTCAGGGACAGGGGGCCTAGGAGCTCCTACGAGCAGTACTTC. The whole variable domain, remainder taken from reference TRBV15 and TRBJ2-7, is DAMVIQNPRYQVTQFGKPVTLSCSQTLNHNVMYWYQQKSSQAPKLLFHYYDKDFNNEADTPDNFQSRRPNTSFCFLDIRSPGLGDTAMYLCATSLRDRGPRSSYEQYFGPGTRLTVT.

Note on this clonotype: Just one base apart from a much larger clone, this may be a read error. The V call is TRBV11-2, the J call TRBJ1-4; D unresolved. V was clipped by 2 bases and J by 2 bases, with 18 bases between them. The CDR3 contains 18 residues. CDR1 SGHAT and CDR2 FQNNGV come from the germline V gene. The CDR3 DNA is TGTGCCAGCAGCTTAATACACAGTTTCGGTTTGACTAATGAAAAACTGTTTTTT. Amino acids: CASSLIHSFGLTNEKLFF.

This chain connects TRBV5-5 to TRBJ2-1; the D gene is possibly TRBD1 (6 bases). This CDR3 contains 14 residues. Germline values: CDR1 SGHKS, CDR2 YYEKEE (reference sequence). Trimming removed 9 bases at V and 8 bases at J, with 21 bases between. The CDR3 loop reads CAIQYQGIYDEQFF. The CDR3, as DNA: TGTGCCATCCAATACCAGGGGATTTACGATGAGCAGTTCTTC.

This clonotype has ten or more counts. The J gene is TRBJ2-7, the V gene TRBV27, with TRBD1 identical over 9 bases. CDR1 is MNHEY and CDR2 is SMNVEV in the germline V gene (reference sequence). The CDR3 spans 14 residues. V shed 6 bases and J 5 bases; nucleotides not matched to a gene: 8. The CDR3 is CASSNLQGADEQYF. The CDR3 DNA reads as TGTGCCAGCAGCAACTTACAGGGGGCGGACGAGCAGTACTTC.

This clonotype was detected many times. This sequence joins TRBV10-3 and TRBJ2-3; 11 bases line up with TRBD2. J lost 5 bases, V lost 4 bases, and 8 bases had no gene match. Germline V gene data show CDR1 as ENHRY and CDR2 as SYGVKD. This CDR3 spans 16 amino acids. CDR3 sequence (DNA): TGTGCCATCAGTGGGGCCTTAGCGGGGGGGCGAGATACGCAGTATTTT. Its translation: CAISGALAGGRDTQYF.

This clonotype was observed many times. The V call is TRBV18, the J call TRBJ1-2; no clear D gene. V lost 3 bases to trimming and J lost 4 bases, with 6 bases between them. The CDR3 is 12 residues long. Looked up from germline, CDR1 is KGHSH and CDR2 is LQKENI. Here the CDR3 DNA reads TGTGCCAGCTCACCCAGAAGCTATGGCTACACCTTC. This codes for CASSPRSYGYTF.

V is TRBV20-1 and J is TRBJ2-3; 15 positions match TRBD2. The germline CDR1 and CDR2 sequences are DFQATT and SNEGSKA (reference sequence). Trimming took 6 bases from V and 0 from J; bases not matched to a gene: 13. The CDR3 has 19 amino acids. In DNA, the CDR3 is TGCAGTGCCAATCCGGGACTAGCGGGGGGACAATCTAGCACAGATACGCAGTATTTT. Protein sequence: CSANPGLAGGQSSTDTQYF.

In this sample, this clonotype turned up many times. The junction departs from germline at one end; a sequencing error may be responsible. The V and J genes are TRBV7-8 and TRBJ1-5, with D unresolved. In germline, CDR1 is SGHVS, CDR2 FQNEAQ. This CDR3 has 12 amino acids. The CDR3 loop reads CASSLTVQAQHF. The CDR3 nucleotides read TGTGCCAGCAGCCTGACTGTTCAGGCCCAGCATTTT.

On this clonotype itself: At one of its ends the junction is not consistent with the germline gene, which may arise from a read error. The chain links TRBV3-1 to TRBJ2-7, with D perhaps matching TRBD2 (7 bases). Germline V CDR1 and CDR2: LGHDT, YNNKEL (reference sequence). The CDR3 extends over 17 amino acids. The CDR3 region has the DNA TGTGCCAGCAGCCAATATATCGGCGGGGGCATCTCCTACGACCAGTACTTC. Amino acid sequence: CASSQYIGGGISYDQYF.

This clonotype came up many times. The chain has TRBV20-1 and TRBJ1-5; TRBD1 is a possible D gene (6 bases). CDR1 and CDR2 (germline): DFQATT, SNEGSKA (reference sequence). The CDR3 has 18 amino acids. Trimming pared 3 bases from V and 0 bases from J, leaving 21 bases between. The CDR3 coding sequence is TGCAGTGCTAGTCGCGGGATTCCTAGGGGGTATAGCAATCAGCCCCAGCATTTT. It codes for CSASRGIPRGYSNQPQHF.

This clonotype was observed many times. This chain connects TRBV7-2 to TRBJ2-7, with D possibly matching TRBD2 (6 bases). CDR1 and CDR2 (germline): SGHTA, FQGNSA. V was cut by 2 bases and J by 4 bases, with 15 bases left in between. The CDR3 is 15 amino acids. The CDR3 nucleotides are TGTGCCAGCAGCTTATGGCAGGGAGGTGTTTACGAGCAGTACTTC. Translated, it gives CASSLWQGGVYEQYF. The full variable domain, with the rest looked up from reference TRBV7-2 and TRBJ2-7, is GAGVSQSPSNKVTEKGKDVELRCDPISGHTALYWYRQSLGQGLEFLIYFQGNSAPDKSGLPSDRFSAERTGGSVSTLTIQRTQQEDSAVYLCASSLWQGGVYEQYFGPGTRLTVT.

This clonotype was observed at least ten times. The chain uses TRBV27 and TRBJ2-1; TRBD1 matches at 8 bases. This CDR3 is 16 amino acids long. J gave up 4 bases and V 6 bases, and 11 bases lay outside the gene matches. The germline CDR1 and CDR2 sequences are MNHEY and SMNVEV (reference sequence). The DNA of the CDR3 is TGTGCCAGCAGGACATATACCGGGACAGGTTACAATGAGCAGTTCTTC. Translated, it gives CASRTYTGTGYNEQFF.

This clonotype occurred many times. This chain links TRBV6-5 with TRBJ1-2; maybe TRBD1 (6 bases). CDR1 MNHEY and CDR2 SVGAGI come from the germline V gene. The CDR3 is made up of 13 amino acids. V gave up 4 bases and J gave up 4 bases, with 10 bases separating them. CDR3 in DNA: TGTGCCAGCAGTTCACAGGGAGGCTATGGCTACACCTTC. This gives the protein CASSSQGGYGYTF.

This chain uses TRBV20-1 with TRBJ2-7; 11 bases agree with TRBD1. Germline V lookup: CDR1 DFQATT, CDR2 SNEGSKA (reference sequence). V was pared by 8 bases and J by 4 bases, with 13 bases of the junction left unmatched. The CDR3 loop spans 15 amino acids. The CDR3 nucleotides are TGCAGTACTAACGCAGGGACAGGGGGGATATACGAGCAGTACTTC. Protein product: CSTNAGTGGIYEQYF.

As for this clonotype: At one boundary the junction diverges from the germline segment, which might be a read error. The rearrangement links TRBV7-2 to TRBJ1-4; D perhaps matches TRBD1 (6 bases). CDR1 is SGHTA, CDR2 FQGNSA, per germline. This CDR3 is built from 15 residues. CDR3 sequence reads: CASSLTGPSNEKLFF. The CDR3 bases are TGTGCCAGCAGCTTAACAGGGCCGTCTAATGAAAAACTGTTTTTC. The variable domain in full, completed from reference TRBV7-2 and TRBJ1-4, reads GAGVSQSPSNKVTEKGKDVELRCDPISGHTALYWYRQSLGQGLEFLIYFQGNSAPDKSGLPSDRFSAERTGGSVSTLTIQRTQQEDSAVYLCASSLTGPSNEKLFFGSGTQLSVL.

This clonotype was seen at least ten times. This chain uses TRBV20-1 with TRBJ1-4, with 7 bases aligning to TRBD1. With 1 base clipped from V and 4 bases from J, the junction kept 6 bases outside the gene matches. Germline V gives CDR1 DFQATT, CDR2 SNEGSKA (reference sequence). The CDR3 sequence is 15 residues long. In DNA, the CDR3 is TGCAGTGCTAGAGGGCAGGGGGGGAATAATGAAAAACTGTTTTTT. Translation: CSARGQGGNNEKLFF.

The table lists this clonotype with many counts. The chain joins TRBV29-1 to TRBJ2-1; TRBD2 aligns across 14 bases. CDR3 length: 16 amino acids. The V gene end was trimmed by 6 bases and the J gene end by 4 bases; junction bases not matched to a gene: 8. Germline CDR1 and CDR2: SQVTM and ANQGSEA. CDR3 region: CSVDGTSGGNYNEQFF. The DNA for the CDR3 is TGCAGCGTAGACGGGACTAGCGGGGGAAATTACAATGAGCAGTTCTTC.

For this clonotype: A single base separates this from a much larger clone, so it may be a read error. This rearrangement joins TRBV7-2 to TRBJ2-1, with a weak D call TRBD2 (6 bases). V was pared by 5 bases and J by 14 bases, with 22 bases between. Looked up from germline, CDR1 is SGHTA and CDR2 is FQGNSA. CDR3 size: 14 residues. The DNA for the CDR3 is TGTGCCAGCAGCCATCTAGGGGCGGGGAAGGAGAAGTTCTTC. Translating it yields CASSHLGAGKEKFF.

This clonotype has ten or more counts. The chain combines TRBV7-9 with TRBJ1-1, with 9 bases aligning to TRBD1. Germline CDR1 reads SEHNR; CDR2 reads FQNEAQ (reference sequence). After removal of 4 bases from V and 0 bases from J, the junction contained 12 bases not matched to a gene. CDR3 length: 18 amino acids. The CDR3 DNA reads as TGTGCCAGCAGCTCTAAAACGGGACAGGGTCAAATGAACACTGAAGCTTTCTTT. Amino acids: CASSSKTGQGQMNTEAFF.

This clonotype was counted at least ten times. The rearrangement uses TRBV6-6 and TRBJ2-1; 9 bases match TRBD1. The CDR3 covers 15 residues. The germline V gene has CDR1 MNHNY and CDR2 SVGAGI (reference sequence). J gave up 6 bases and V 6 bases, and 9 bases lay outside the gene matches. This chain's CDR3 is CASRHRDRASNEQFF. The CDR3 nucleotides read TGTGCCAGCAGACACCGGGACAGGGCAAGCAATGAGCAGTTCTTC.

This chain links TRBV28 with TRBJ1-5; TRBD1 is a possible D gene (5 bases). The CDR3 covers 16 residues. The V and J ends lost 1 base and 3 bases respectively, with 13 bases between them. Germline CDR1 reads MDHEN; CDR2 reads SYDVKM. CDR3 protein: CASSLSVGAYNQPQHF. In DNA, the CDR3 is TGTGCCAGCAGTTTATCAGTCGGGGCCTACAATCAGCCCCAGCATTTT.